What follows describes a single T cell receptor beta chain. Trimming took 4 bases from V and 0 from J, leaving 14 bases between them. CDR3 length: 17 amino acids. Germline assignment: CDR1 SGHDT and CDR2 YYEEEE. The data were obtained in a study of blood T cell repertoires in COVID-19. For the study at large: Sites across the United States, Italy and Spain contributed samples from acute and convalescent COVID-19. The cDNA or gDNA used as material had been derived from T cells, B-cell-depleted T cells, or PBMCs.

Authors' methods: From reference gene primer amplification, estimates of nucleated cell counts were derived. Generated by immunoSEQ multiplex PCR, the TCRdb table keeps only in-frame clones and is missing some. That table is the source of V, J and clone size, and D and trimming were worked out from the DNA. Of about 69,000 clones in the sample, about four fifths were seen once. The rearrangement uses TRBV5-6 and TRBJ1-6; D unresolved. The sequencing input was peripheral blood. The receptor was derived from a human donor in a cohort sampled during active COVID-19. The CDR3 loop reads CASSPRTQSSYNSPLHF. CDR3 coding DNA: TGTGCCAGCAGCCCTCGGACTCAAAGCTCCTATAATTCACCCCTCCACTTT.